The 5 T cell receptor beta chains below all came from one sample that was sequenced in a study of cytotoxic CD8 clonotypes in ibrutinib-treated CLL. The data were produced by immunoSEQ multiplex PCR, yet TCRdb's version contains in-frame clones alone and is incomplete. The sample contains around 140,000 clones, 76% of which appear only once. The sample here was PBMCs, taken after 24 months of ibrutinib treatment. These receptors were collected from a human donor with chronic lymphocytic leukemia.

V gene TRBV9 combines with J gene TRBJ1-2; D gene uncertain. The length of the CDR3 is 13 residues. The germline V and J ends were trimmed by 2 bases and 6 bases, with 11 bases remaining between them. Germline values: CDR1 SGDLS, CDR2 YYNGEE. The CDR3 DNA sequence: TGTGCCAGCAGCGTTGGCCTCAACGATGGCTACACCTTC. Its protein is CASSVGLNDGYTF. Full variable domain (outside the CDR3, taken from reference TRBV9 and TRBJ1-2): DSGVTQTPKHLITATGQRVTLRCSPRSGDLSVYWYQQSLDQGLQFLIQYYNGEERAKGNILERFSAQQFPDLHSELNLSSLELGDSALYFCASSVGLNDGYTFGSGTRLTVV.

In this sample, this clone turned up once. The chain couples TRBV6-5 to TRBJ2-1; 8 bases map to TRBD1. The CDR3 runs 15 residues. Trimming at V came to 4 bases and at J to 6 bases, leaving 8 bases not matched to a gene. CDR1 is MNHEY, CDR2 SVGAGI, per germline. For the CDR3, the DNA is TGTGCCAGCAGTTCCGGAACGGGACAGGCCAATGAGCAGTTCTTC. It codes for CASSSGTGQANEQFF.

The CDR3 protein is CASSVGLAGTDTQYF. The CDR3 DNA is TGTGCCAGCAGCGTGGGACTAGCGGGCACAGATACGCAGTATTTT. The rearrangement joins TRBV9 to TRBJ2-3; 11 bases are shared with TRBD2. The CDR3 is 15 amino acids. Germline V lookup: CDR1 SGDLS, CDR2 YYNGEE. Losses at the gene ends were 2 bases for V and 1 base for J; bases not matched to a gene: 0.

The CDR3 region has the DNA TGTGCCAGCAGCTTTGGGGGCTGGGCAGATACGCAGTATTTT. Its protein product is CASSFGGWADTQYF. The chain has TRBV11-2 and TRBJ2-3, with a tentative D call TRBD1 (6 bases). This CDR3 contains 14 residues. CDR1 is SGHAT and CDR2 is FQNNGV in the germline V gene. V was shortened by 3 bases and J by 4 bases, with 11 bases between the two germline ends.

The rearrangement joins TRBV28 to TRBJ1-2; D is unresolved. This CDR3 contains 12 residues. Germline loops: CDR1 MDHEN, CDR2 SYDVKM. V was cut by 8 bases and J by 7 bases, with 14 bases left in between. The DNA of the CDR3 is TGTGCCAGCGCGCCCCGGGCGGGTGGCTACACCTTC. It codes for CASAPRAGGYTF.